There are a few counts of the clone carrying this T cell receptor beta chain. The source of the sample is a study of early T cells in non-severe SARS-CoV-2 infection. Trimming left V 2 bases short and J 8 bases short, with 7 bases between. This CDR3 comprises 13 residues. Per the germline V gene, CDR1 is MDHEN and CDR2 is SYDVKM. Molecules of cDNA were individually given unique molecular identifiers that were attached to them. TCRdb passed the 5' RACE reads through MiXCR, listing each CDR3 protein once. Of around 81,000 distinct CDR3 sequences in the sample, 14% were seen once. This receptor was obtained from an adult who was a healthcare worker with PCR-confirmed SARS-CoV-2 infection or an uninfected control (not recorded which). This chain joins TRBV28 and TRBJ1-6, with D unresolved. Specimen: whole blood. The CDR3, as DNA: TGTGCCAGCAGTTTAGTAGTGGATTCACCCCTCCACTTT. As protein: CASSLVVDSPLHF.